The 5 T cell receptor beta chains listed next were all sequenced from one sample in a study of T-cell reconstitution after alpha-beta-depleted transplantation in children. During its preparation, the TCRbeta library received unique molecular identifiers. TCRdb itself ran the PCR reads through MiXCR, one entry per CDR3 protein. The profile covers more than 150,000 distinct CDR3 sequences, with approximately 14% appearing a single time and under 15% taken by the ten largest. The sample consisted of PBMCs from the stem cell graft donor, taken from the stem cell graft. The receptors originated from a human donor who donated a stem cell graft to a child with acute lymphoblastic leukemia.

The chain couples TRBV7-9 to TRBJ1-2; the D is unclear. Looked up from germline, CDR1 is SEHNR and CDR2 is FQNEAQ (reference sequence). The CDR3 has 13 residues. Trimming cost V 0 bases and J 7 bases, with 9 bases left between them. CDR3 loop: CASSLAPRLGYTF. As DNA, the CDR3 is TGTGCCAGCAGCTTAGCCCCCCGGCTTGGCTACACCTTC.

This clonotype was found many times. The chain uses TRBV12-3 or TRBV12-4 and TRBJ2-2; unclear D gene. The CDR3 extends over 11 amino acids. The V end lost 7 bases, the J end lost 9 bases, and 9 bases lay between the germline ends. The CDR3 nucleotides are TGTGCCAGCACCGCTGCACGGGAGCTGTTTTTT. Residues: CASTAARELFF.

This clonotype was counted at least ten times. V usage is TRBV2 and J usage is TRBJ2-7, with D unclear. CDR1 and CDR2 (germline): SNHLY, FYNNEI. There are 13 residues in the CDR3. V lost 1 base and J lost 4, with 8 bases in between. CDR3 amino acids: CASSEGNAYEQYF. CDR3 bases: TGTGCCAGCAGTGAAGGAAACGCATACGAGCAGTACTTC.

This clonotype was picked up many times. This chain joins TRBV12-3 or TRBV12-4 and TRBJ2-7; TRBD2 matches at 8 bases. The CDR3 runs to 14 residues. J was trimmed by 2 bases and V by 3 bases; bases with no gene match: 3. CDR3 region: CASSFWTSPYEQYF. The CDR3 DNA reads as TGTGCCAGCAGTTTTTGGACTAGCCCCTACGAGCAGTACTTC.

This clonotype was observed at least ten times. The V gene is TRBV5-1, the J gene TRBJ1-1; TRBD1 agrees at 9 bases. Per the germline V gene, CDR1 is SGHRS and CDR2 is YFSETQ. CDR3 length equals 13 residues. J was trimmed by 5 bases and V by 4 bases; bases with no gene match: 3. The CDR3 protein is CASSETGGTEAFF. CDR3 nucleotide sequence: TGCGCCAGCAGCGAGACAGGGGGGACTGAAGCTTTCTTT.